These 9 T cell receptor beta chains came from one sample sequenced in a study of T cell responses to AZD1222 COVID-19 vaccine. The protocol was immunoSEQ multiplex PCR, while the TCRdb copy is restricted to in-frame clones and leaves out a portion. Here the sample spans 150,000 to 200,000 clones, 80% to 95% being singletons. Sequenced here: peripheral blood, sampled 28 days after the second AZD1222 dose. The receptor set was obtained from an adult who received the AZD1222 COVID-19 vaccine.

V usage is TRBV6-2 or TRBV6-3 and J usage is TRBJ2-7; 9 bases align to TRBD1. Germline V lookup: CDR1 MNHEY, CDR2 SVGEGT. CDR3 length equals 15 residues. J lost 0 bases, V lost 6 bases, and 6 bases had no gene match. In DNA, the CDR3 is TGTGCCAGCAGCCCCGGGACAGGGTTCTCCTACGAGCAGTACTTC. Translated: CASSPGTGFSYEQYF.

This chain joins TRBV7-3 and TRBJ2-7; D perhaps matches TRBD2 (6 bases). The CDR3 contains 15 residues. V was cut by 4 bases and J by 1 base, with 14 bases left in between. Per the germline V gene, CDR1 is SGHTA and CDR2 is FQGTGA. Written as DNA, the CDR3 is TGTGCCAGCAGCTCCATGGTCGGGGGTTCCTACGAGCAGTACTTC. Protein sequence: CASSSMVGGSYEQYF.

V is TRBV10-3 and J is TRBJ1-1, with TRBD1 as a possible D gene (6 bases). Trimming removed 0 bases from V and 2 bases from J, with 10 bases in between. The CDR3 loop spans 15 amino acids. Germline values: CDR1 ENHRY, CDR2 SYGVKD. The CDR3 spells CAISESKGVNTEAFF. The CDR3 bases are TGTGCCATCAGTGAGTCGAAGGGGGTAAACACTGAAGCTTTCTTT.

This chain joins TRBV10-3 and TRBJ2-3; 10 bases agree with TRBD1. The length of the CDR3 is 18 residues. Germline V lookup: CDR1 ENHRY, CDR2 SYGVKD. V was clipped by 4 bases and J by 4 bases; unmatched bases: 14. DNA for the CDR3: TGTGCCATCAGTGGACAGGGGGCGCGAAATAGGGACTCAGATACGCAGTATTTT. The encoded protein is CAISGQGARNRDSDTQYF.

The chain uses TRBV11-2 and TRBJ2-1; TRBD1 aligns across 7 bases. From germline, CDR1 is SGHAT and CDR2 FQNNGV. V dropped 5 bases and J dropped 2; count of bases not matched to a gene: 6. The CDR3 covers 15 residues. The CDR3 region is CASSQQGTTYNEQFF. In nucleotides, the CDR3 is TGTGCCAGCAGCCAACAGGGGACCACCTACAATGAGCAGTTCTTC.

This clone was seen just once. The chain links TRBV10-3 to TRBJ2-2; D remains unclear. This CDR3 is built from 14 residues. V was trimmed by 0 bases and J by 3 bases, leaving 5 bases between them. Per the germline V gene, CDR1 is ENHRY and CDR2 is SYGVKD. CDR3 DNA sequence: TGTGCCATCAGTGAGTCGGGATACACCGGGGAGCTGTTTTTT. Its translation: CAISESGYTGELFF.

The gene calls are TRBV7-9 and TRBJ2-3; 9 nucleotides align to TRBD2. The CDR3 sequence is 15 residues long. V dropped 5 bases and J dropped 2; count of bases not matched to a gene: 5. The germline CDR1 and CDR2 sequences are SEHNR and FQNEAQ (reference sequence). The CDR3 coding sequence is TGTGCCAGCAGCCCGGGACTAGCCAACACAGATACGCAGTATTTT. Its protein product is CASSPGLANTDTQYF.

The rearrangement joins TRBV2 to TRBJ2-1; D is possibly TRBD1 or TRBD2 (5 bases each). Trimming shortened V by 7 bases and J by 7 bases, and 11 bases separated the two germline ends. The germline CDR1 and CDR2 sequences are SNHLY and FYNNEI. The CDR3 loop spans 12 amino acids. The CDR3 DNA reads TGTGCCAGCAATCCCGGGGCGAATGAGCAGTTCTTC. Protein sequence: CASNPGANEQFF. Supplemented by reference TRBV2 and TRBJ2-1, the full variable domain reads EPEVTQTPSHQVTQMGQEVILRCVPISNHLYFYWYRQILGQKVEFLVSFYNNEISEKSEIFDDQFSVERPDGSNFTLKIRSTKLEDSAMYFCASNPGANEQFFGPGTRLTVL.

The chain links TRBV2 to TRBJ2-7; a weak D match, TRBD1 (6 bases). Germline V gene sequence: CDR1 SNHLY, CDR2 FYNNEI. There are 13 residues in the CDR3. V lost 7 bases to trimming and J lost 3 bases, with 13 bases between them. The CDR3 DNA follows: TGTGCCAGCACCCCAGGGGACAACTACGAGCAGTACTTC. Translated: CASTPGDNYEQYF.